This TCR beta chain was captured in a study of T cells in pancreatic ductal adenocarcinoma. Deletions cut 8 bases from V and 5 bases from J, with 6 bases between. The CDR3 is made up of 10 amino acids. Per the germline V gene, CDR1 is MDHEN and CDR2 is SYDVKM. Produced via immunoSEQ multiplex PCR; TCRdb's table is partial and in-frame only. Of roughly 100,000 clones listed, around 96% are singletons. The selected patients with pancreatic ductal adenocarcinoma had surgery but no neoadjuvant therapy. V usage is TRBV28 and J usage is TRBJ1-2, with D perhaps matching TRBD1 (6 bases). The receptor comes from a human donor with pancreatic ductal adenocarcinoma. Sequenced input: PBMCs. The CDR3: CASQGYGYTF. For the CDR3, the DNA is TGTGCCAGCCAGGGGTATGGCTACACCTTC.